Detailed here is one T cell receptor beta chain. At one end the junction does not follow the germline gene, possibly because of a read error. This sample is drawn from a study of blood T cell repertoires in COVID-19. The data were produced by immunoSEQ multiplex PCR, yet TCRdb's version contains in-frame clones alone and is incomplete. The sample lists approximately 130,000 clones, 75% to 90% seen once, with about 4.3% in the top ten. Specimen: peripheral blood. The sequence derives from a human donor in a cohort sampled during active COVID-19.

CDR3 region: CAGSERERGTDTQYF. DNA of the CDR3: TGTGCCGGCAGTGAACGGGAGAGAGGCACAGATACGCAGTATTTT. This chain links TRBV6-1 with TRBJ2-3; possible D gene TRBD2, 6 bases. Germline CDR1 MNHNS, CDR2 SASEGT. CDR3 length equals 15 residues.